This T cell receptor (beta chain) is from a study of OX40 agonist ivuxolimab in advanced cancers. Regarding the complete study: Ivuxolimab was an agonistic, fully human IgG2 monoclonal antibody directed against OX40 (CD134), a costimulatory receptor. Partial responses were achieved by three dose-escalation patients, of whom one had hepatocellular carcinoma and two had cutaneous melanoma. Of the 52 patients in dose escalation, some 20 had hepatocellular carcinoma, around 15 had melanoma, 9 had renal cell carcinoma and 9 had head and neck cancer. The point of sequencing TCRbeta in the periphery was to test whether ivuxolimab changed TCR sequence diversity and drove clonal T-cell expansion. Prior anti-PD-1, anti-PD-L1 or anti-CTLA-4 therapy was permitted, and checkpoint inhibitors had been received by about 44% of dose-escalation patients. The monotherapy dose-escalation portion (N of about 50 patients) of the phase I ivuxolimab trial is reported in the paper. Intravenous ivuxolimab was administered to patients every 2 weeks at six dose levels: 0.01, 0.1, 0.3, 1.5, 3 and 10 mg/kg. In the dose-escalation cohort, roughly four fifths of patients were male, and the mean age was approximately 64 years, with a range of about 20 to 79.

Overall study outcomes, separate from this receptor: After ivuxolimab, more expanded clones were found on average in CD8+ T cells than in CD4+ T cells. Partial responders in the 0.1-3.0 mg/kg groups had among the lowest normalized peripheral clonal expansion, especially among CD8+ T cells. Low levels of normalized T-cell clonal expansion were also shown by some nonresponding patients. The antigen specificity of the clonally expanded peripheral T cells was not determined. At doses of 0.1 to 3.0 mg/kg, clonal expansion of both CD4+ and CD8+ T cells in blood was seen between baseline and week 6.

Regarding this clone: Its antigen has not been determined. Qualities for individual bases were not recorded, and no much larger clone is one base off.

To sequence the TCRbeta CDR3 region, genomic DNA was isolated from the sorted cells. The immunoSEQ Assay was used to sequence the TCRbeta CDR3 regions. What TCRdb holds here is the immuneACCESS table cut down to in-frame rearrangements. Part of the clones is not present; checked against another copy, under half of the missing clones reflect an unresolved V gene, and the others are unexplained. The sample has around 80,000 clones on record, approximately 85% of them singletons. The ten largest clones represent 2% to 3% of the sample. V loses 8 bases of germline sequence and J loses 1 base, and the interval between the two ends is 15 bases. From a lookup of the germline V gene (reference sequence), CDR1 and CDR2 are MNHEY and SMNVEV. The CDR3, cysteine through phenylalanine, is 14 amino acids long. Only the CDR3 DNA stays, 42 bases, in frame from base 1. Patients with autoimmune disease history or receiving systemic immunosuppression were excluded from the trial. Peripheral blood for TCR sequencing was collected from all dose cohorts at baseline, on cycle 4 day 1, and on cycle 7 day 1. The samples were taken from a phase I, first-in-human, multicenter, open-label dose-escalation trial of ivuxolimab. Adults with locally advanced or metastatic melanoma, renal cell carcinoma, hepatocellular carcinoma or head and neck squamous cell carcinoma were enrolled in the trial. CD4+ and CD8+ T cells were sorted separately from peripheral blood before TCR sequencing.

This sequence was found in an adult with an advanced solid tumor such as melanoma, head and neck, liver or kidney cancer. Sequenced material: CD4+ or CD8+ T cells sorted from blood, taken in a trial of the OX40 agonist ivuxolimab. The V and J segments used are TRBV27 and TRBJ2-7, with the D call perhaps TRBD1 or TRBD2, as 5 bases match in each case. The CDR3 sequence is CASYTPGRSYEQYF. The nucleotides read TGTGCCAGCTATACCCCGGGACGATCCTACGAGCAGTACTTC.